This entry concerns a single TCR beta chain. Its antigen is currently unknown. In germline, CDR1 is LNHNV, CDR2 YYDKDF (reference sequence). The V end was cut by 1 base, the J end by 7 bases, with 10 bases between. The CDR3 has 14 residues. This record belongs to a study of cytomegalovirus exposure and HLA in healthy donors. Both 60 Vbeta primers and 13 Jbeta primers went into the PCR. TCRdb's copy holds only in-frame clones and misses some; the assay was immunoSEQ multiplex PCR. The sample table includes about 160,000 clones. Study-level findings and limits: Later work found that TCR association rates differed between HLA loci; DRB1 had the most and HLA-C the fewest.

The receptor was derived from a woman aged 55-70 years in good health and CMV-seronegative. The rearrangement links TRBV15 to TRBJ1-4; D is unresolved. The sequenced sample was PBMCs. This CDR3 reads CATSRGGEGEKLFF. In nucleotides, the CDR3 is TGTGCCACCAGCAGAGGTGGGGAGGGTGAAAAACTGTTTTTT.